This T cell receptor beta chain was profiled in a study of shared clonotypes between healthy human individuals. Germline V gives CDR1 DFQATT, CDR2 SNEGSKA (reference sequence). V was pared by 4 bases and J by 5 bases, with 9 bases between. The CDR3 loop spans 11 amino acids. TCRdb's copy holds only in-frame clones and misses some; the assay was immunoSEQ multiplex PCR. This sample yields approximately 1.5 million clones, of which approximately 98% are seen a single time; about 0.4% belongs to the top ten. Sequencing was done on a sample of naive CD4+ T cells sorted from blood. As for subset: CD45RA+ positively selected. The sequence derives from a man younger than 45 in good health. The V gene is TRBV20-1, the J gene TRBJ2-7, with unresolved D. The DNA for the CDR3 is TGCAGTGCTATTACTCGCAACGAGCAGTACTTC. It encodes CSAITRNEQYF.